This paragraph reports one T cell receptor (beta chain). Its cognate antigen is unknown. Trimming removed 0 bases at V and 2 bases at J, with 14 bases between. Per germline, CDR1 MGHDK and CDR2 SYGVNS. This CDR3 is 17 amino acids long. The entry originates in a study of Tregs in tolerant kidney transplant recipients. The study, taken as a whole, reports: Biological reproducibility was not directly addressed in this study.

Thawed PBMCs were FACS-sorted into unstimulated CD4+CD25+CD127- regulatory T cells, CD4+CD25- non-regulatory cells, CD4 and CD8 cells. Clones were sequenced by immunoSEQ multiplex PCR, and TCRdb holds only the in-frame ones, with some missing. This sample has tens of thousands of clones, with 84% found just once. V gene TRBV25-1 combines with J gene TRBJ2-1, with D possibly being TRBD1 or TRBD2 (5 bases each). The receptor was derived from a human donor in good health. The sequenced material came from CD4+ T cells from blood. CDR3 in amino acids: CASSEYMGRSAYNEQFF. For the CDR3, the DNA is TGTGCCAGCAGTGAATATATGGGACGTTCAGCCTACAATGAGCAGTTCTTC.